The T cell receptor (beta chain) under discussion was sequenced for a study of T cell repertoires in cytomegalovirus infection. MiXCR, applied by TCRdb to the reads, yields one record per CDR3 protein. The data contain approximately 83,000 distinct CDR3 sequences, 20% to 30% of them seen just once; the ten biggest clones take up 50%. This CDR3 comprises 15 residues. CDR1 and CDR2 (germline): DFQATT, SNEGSKA (reference sequence). Between the trimmed V and J ends, which lost 0 bases and 4 bases, there was a span of 13 bases. On this clonotype: Its cognate antigen is unknown.

Study results and caveats: Clonotypes of TCR beta that were HLA-C-restricted and CMV-specific dominated the ex vivo response.

This receptor was obtained from a human donor in good health (CMV status not recorded). Some clones in this sample may be carry-over from other donors' samples. V gene TRBV20-1 combines with J gene TRBJ2-1; no clear D. Sequenced here: CD8+ T cells from cultured PBMCs, sampled from culture after CMV antigen stimulation. The CDR3 DNA reads as TGCAGTGCTAGAGATGGGGAAAGGGTGTACAATGAGCAGTTCTTC. Its protein product is CSARDGERVYNEQFF.